A selection of T cell receptor beta chains follows, all from one sample in a study of molecular identifiers for immune sequencing clone quantification. MiXCR, run by TCRdb on the PCR reads, gives a single entry per CDR3 protein. The sample lists 490,000 or so distinct CDR3 sequences, about 22% occurring once. Sequenced input: naive CD8+ T cells from blood, with Jurkat cell RNA spiked in. These receptors originate from a human donor in good health. Some libraries in this study had Jurkat cell RNA spiked in. Both conserved end residues are part of each CDR3. The D gene is left open where the match is weak. Some rows have no size entry. The others give once, few or many, or a class for an expanded clone.

j_gene: TRBJ1-6
abundance: NA
d_gene: TRBD1
v_gene: TRBV4-1
CDR3nt: TGCGCCAGCAGCCAACGTAGTCTCGGGCTCCGGGACAGATATTCACCCCTCCACTTT
CDR3aa: CASSQRSLGLRDRYSPLHF

j_gene: TRBJ2-1
abundance: many
d_gene: NA
v_gene: TRBV7-9
CDR3nt: TGTGCCAGCAGCCAGGGAGTCGGGGTGAATGAGCAGTTCTTC
CDR3aa: CASSQGVGVNEQFF

j_gene: TRBJ2-5
abundance: NA
d_gene: TRBD1
v_gene: TRBV12-3/TRBV12-4
CDR3nt: TGTGCCGGCAGTCCGGACAGGGCAGAGACCCAGTACTTC
CDR3aa: CAGSPDRAETQYF

j_gene: TRBJ1-4
abundance: NA
d_gene: NA
v_gene: TRBV12-3/TRBV12-4
CDR3nt: TGTGCCAGCAGCCAAGAAGTCACTAATGAAAAACTGTTTTTT
CDR3aa: CASSQEVTNEKLFF

j_gene: TRBJ2-1
abundance: NA
d_gene: TRBD1
v_gene: TRBV12-3/TRBV12-4
CDR3nt: TGTGCCAGCAGTCCAGACAGGGGGCTCGATGAGCAGTTCTTC
CDR3aa: CASSPDRGLDEQFF

j_gene: TRBJ1-4
abundance: few
d_gene: NA
v_gene: TRBV19
CDR3nt: TGTGCCAGTAGCGTTGATGAAAAACTGTTTTTT
CDR3aa: CASSVDEKLFF

j_gene: TRBJ1-1
abundance: NA
d_gene: TRBD1
v_gene: TRBV20-1
CDR3nt: TGCAACCCAACCGGGACAGGGGGTTTTGAAGCTTTCTTT
CDR3aa: CNPTGTGGFEAFF

j_gene: TRBJ2-7
abundance: NA
d_gene: NA
v_gene: TRBV6-5
CDR3nt: TGTGCCAGAAGTTACACAGACAGCTCCTACGAGCAGTACTTC
CDR3aa: CARSYTDSSYEQYF

j_gene: TRBJ1-4
abundance: NA
d_gene: NA
v_gene: TRBV7-6
CDR3nt: TGTGCCAGCAGCTTAGGTCCAGGGCTGGCAACTAATGAAAAACTGTTTTTT
CDR3aa: CASSLGPGLATNEKLFF

j_gene: TRBJ1-2
abundance: NA
d_gene: NA
v_gene: TRBV28
CDR3nt: TGTGCCAGCAGTTTAGCATTGGGGTTCACAGTTGACGGCCACACCTTC
CDR3aa: CASSLALGFTVDGHTF

j_gene: TRBJ1-1
abundance: many
d_gene: NA
v_gene: TRBV28
CDR3nt: TGTGCCAGCATCCCGACGCGGGGCAGAGCTGAAGCTTTCTTT
CDR3aa: CASIPTRGRAEAFF

j_gene: TRBJ2-7
abundance: NA
d_gene: TRBD2
v_gene: TRBV10-3
CDR3nt: TGTGCCATCAGTGAGGCTAGCGGGATTCACGAGCAGTACTTC
CDR3aa: CAISEASGIHEQYF

j_gene: TRBJ2-3
abundance: many
d_gene: NA
v_gene: TRBV20-1
CDR3nt: TGCAGTGCTCCGACTCTAGCGGATACGCAGTATTTT
CDR3aa: CSAPTLADTQYF

j_gene: TRBJ2-1
abundance: few
d_gene: NA
v_gene: TRBV12-3/TRBV12-4
CDR3nt: TGTGCCAGCAGTACAACCCTTTCCCACACAGACGACTACAATGAGCAGTTCTTC
CDR3aa: CASSTTLSHTDDYNEQFF

j_gene: TRBJ2-3
abundance: many
d_gene: TRBD2
v_gene: TRBV10-3
CDR3nt: TGTGCCACGGGGTCGACGGGGGGAAGTACAGATACGCAGTATTTT
CDR3aa: CATGSTGGSTDTQYF

j_gene: TRBJ1-5
abundance: many
d_gene: NA
v_gene: TRBV6-2/TRBV6-3
CDR3nt: TGTGCCAGCAGTTCTGGACAGAATCAGCCCCAGCATTTT
CDR3aa: CASSSGQNQPQHF

j_gene: TRBJ2-5
abundance: many
d_gene: TRBD2
v_gene: TRBV9
CDR3nt: TGTGCCAGCAGCGTATTAGGTAGCGGGAGAGAGACCCAGTACTTC
CDR3aa: CASSVLGSGRETQYF

j_gene: TRBJ2-3
abundance: few
d_gene: TRBD2
v_gene: TRBV7-2
CDR3nt: TGTGCCAGCAGCCCCTTTTTGGGGGGGAACACAGATACGCAGTATTTT
CDR3aa: CASSPFLGGNTDTQYF

j_gene: TRBJ2-1
abundance: NA
d_gene: TRBD2
v_gene: TRBV5-4
CDR3nt: TGTGCCAGCAGCCACACTAGCGCAGAGCAGTTCTTC
CDR3aa: CASSHTSAEQFF

j_gene: TRBJ1-2
abundance: many
d_gene: TRBD1
v_gene: TRBV6-6
CDR3nt: TGTGCCAGCAGTTCACAGGGGGCGAACTATGGCTACACCTTC
CDR3aa: CASSSQGANYGYTF

j_gene: TRBJ2-4
abundance: NA
d_gene: NA
v_gene: TRBV12-3/TRBV12-4
CDR3nt: TGTGCCAGTAACTCGGGGAACGCCAAAAACATTCAGTACTTC
CDR3aa: CASNSGNAKNIQYF

j_gene: TRBJ2-1
abundance: few
d_gene: NA
v_gene: TRBV7-9
CDR3nt: TGTGCCAGCAGTTCTCCAACCGCGACAACGGCCAATGAGCAGTTCTTC
CDR3aa: CASSSPTATTANEQFF

j_gene: TRBJ2-7
abundance: many
d_gene: NA
v_gene: TRBV7-6
CDR3nt: TGTGCCAGCAGCCCAGGACTAATAAGTTACGAGCAGTACTTC
CDR3aa: CASSPGLISYEQYF

j_gene: TRBJ1-1
abundance: NA
d_gene: TRBD1
v_gene: TRBV12-3/TRBV12-4
CDR3nt: TGTGCCAGCAGTTTCAGGACAGGAGCCACTGAAGCTTTCTTT
CDR3aa: CASSFRTGATEAFF

j_gene: TRBJ1-1
abundance: NA
d_gene: NA
v_gene: TRBV12-3/TRBV12-4
CDR3nt: TGTGCCAGCAGTTCTACGGAACATAGTATCACTGAAGCTTTCTTT
CDR3aa: CASSSTEHSITEAFF

j_gene: TRBJ1-6
abundance: few
d_gene: NA
v_gene: TRBV27
CDR3nt: TGTGCCAGCAAGCCGCTATTGGGGCGGCTCAATTCACCCCTCCACTTT
CDR3aa: CASKPLLGRLNSPLHF

j_gene: TRBJ2-5
abundance: few
d_gene: TRBD2
v_gene: TRBV7-9
CDR3nt: TGTGCCAGCAGCTTACCCAAGCGGGGGGGCCTTGAGACCCAGTACTTC
CDR3aa: CASSLPKRGGLETQYF

j_gene: TRBJ2-7
abundance: many
d_gene: NA
v_gene: TRBV30
CDR3nt: TGTGCCTGGAGGGAGCTTTCCGAGCAGTACTTC
CDR3aa: CAWRELSEQYF

j_gene: TRBJ2-3
abundance: few
d_gene: NA
v_gene: TRBV5-8
CDR3nt: TGTGCCAGCAGCTTGGTTGGTCGCGAGGCAGATACGCAGTATTTT
CDR3aa: CASSLVGREADTQYF

j_gene: TRBJ2-5
abundance: few
d_gene: TRBD1
v_gene: TRBV19
CDR3nt: TGTGCCAGTAGTATCCGGGACAGGGGTGCGGAGACCCAGTACTTC
CDR3aa: CASSIRDRGAETQYF

j_gene: TRBJ1-2
abundance: NA
d_gene: NA
v_gene: TRBV6-4
CDR3nt: TGTGCCAGCAGCCCCGCGGACAACTATGGCTACACCTTC
CDR3aa: CASSPADNYGYTF

j_gene: TRBJ1-4
abundance: many
d_gene: NA
v_gene: TRBV13
CDR3nt: TGTGCCAGCACCACGAGAAGATCTAATGAAAAACTGTTTTTT
CDR3aa: CASTTRRSNEKLFF

j_gene: TRBJ2-7
abundance: few
d_gene: TRBD2
v_gene: TRBV27
CDR3nt: TGTGCCAGCTCCTTGGGACTAGTCAGTGGCGAGCAGTACTTC
CDR3aa: CASSLGLVSGEQYF

j_gene: TRBJ2-7
abundance: many
d_gene: NA
v_gene: TRBV5-3
CDR3nt: TGTGCCAGCAGTTTGGGCTTCTCCTACGAGCAGTACTTC
CDR3aa: CASSLGFSYEQYF

j_gene: TRBJ1-2
abundance: NA
d_gene: NA
v_gene: TRBV13
CDR3nt: TGTGCCAGCAGCGATTCCGACCGGAACTATGGCTACACCTTC
CDR3aa: CASSDSDRNYGYTF

j_gene: TRBJ2-5
abundance: NA
d_gene: NA
v_gene: TRBV29-1
CDR3nt: TGCAGCGTTGAAATTGGGACCCCAGAGACCCAGTACTTC
CDR3aa: CSVEIGTPETQYF

j_gene: TRBJ2-1
abundance: few
d_gene: TRBD2
v_gene: TRBV12-5
CDR3nt: TGTGCTAGTGGTTTGGTACTAGCGGGGGGGCCATACAATGAGCAGTTCTTC
CDR3aa: CASGLVLAGGPYNEQFF

j_gene: TRBJ1-1
abundance: few
d_gene: NA
v_gene: TRBV6-2/TRBV6-3
CDR3nt: TGTGCCAGCAGTTACGTGTCGGGCACTGAAGCTTTCTTT
CDR3aa: CASSYVSGTEAFF

j_gene: TRBJ2-5
abundance: many
d_gene: TRBD2
v_gene: TRBV15
CDR3nt: TGTGCCACCAGCAGAGATCCCGGACTAGCGGGAGGAGAGACCCAGTACTTC
CDR3aa: CATSRDPGLAGGETQYF

j_gene: TRBJ1-1
abundance: NA
d_gene: TRBD1
v_gene: TRBV15
CDR3nt: TGTGCCACCAGCGCCGAACCTGTGACAGGGTATAGTATCGGCACTGAAGCTTTCTTT
CDR3aa: CATSAEPVTGYSIGTEAFF

j_gene: TRBJ2-7
abundance: many
d_gene: NA
v_gene: TRBV20-1
CDR3nt: TGCAGTGCTCGGCGGGTAGCCCACACCCTCTACGAGCAGTACTTC
CDR3aa: CSARRVAHTLYEQYF

j_gene: TRBJ2-7
abundance: few
d_gene: NA
v_gene: TRBV7-9
CDR3nt: TGTGCCAGCAGCGCGCCCGACCGAACAGGTACCCACGAGCAGTACTTC
CDR3aa: CASSAPDRTGTHEQYF

j_gene: TRBJ2-5
abundance: few
d_gene: NA
v_gene: TRBV7-9
CDR3nt: TGTGCCAGCAGCTCGGACACCACCCAAGAGACCCAGTACTTC
CDR3aa: CASSSDTTQETQYF

j_gene: TRBJ2-1
abundance: few
d_gene: NA
v_gene: TRBV19
CDR3nt: TGTGCCAGTAGCCCGCACCAAGGGCTGCTAAGTGAGCAGTTCTTC
CDR3aa: CASSPHQGLLSEQFF

j_gene: TRBJ1-1
abundance: NA
d_gene: NA
v_gene: TRBV25-1
CDR3nt: TGTGCCAGCAGTAACTTCAACACTGAAGCTTTCTTT
CDR3aa: CASSNFNTEAFF

j_gene: TRBJ2-2
abundance: many
d_gene: NA
v_gene: TRBV7-6
CDR3nt: TGTGCCAGCAGACTACCGAACACCGGGGAGCTGTTTTTT
CDR3aa: CASRLPNTGELFF

j_gene: TRBJ2-1
abundance: many
d_gene: NA
v_gene: TRBV24-1
CDR3nt: TGTGCCATCCAACGGTCTAGGGGGACCAATTTGTTCTTC
CDR3aa: CAIQRSRGTNLFF

j_gene: TRBJ2-5
abundance: NA
d_gene: NA
v_gene: TRBV21-1
CDR3nt: TGTGCCAGCAGCAGACTTAGAGGGAGACTAGCGAGAGAGACCCAGTACTTC
CDR3aa: CASSRLRGRLARETQYF

j_gene: TRBJ2-7
abundance: few
d_gene: NA
v_gene: TRBV30
CDR3nt: TGTGCCTGGAGACTGAGCTACGAGCAGTACTTC
CDR3aa: CAWRLSYEQYF

j_gene: TRBJ2-7
abundance: few
d_gene: NA
v_gene: TRBV11-2
CDR3nt: TGTGCCAGCAGCTTAGCCTGGGACAACTCCTACGAGCAGTACTTC
CDR3aa: CASSLAWDNSYEQYF

j_gene: TRBJ2-7
abundance: many
d_gene: TRBD2
v_gene: TRBV6-5
CDR3nt: TGTGCCAGCAGTATCGGGACTAGTGATTACTCCTACGAGCAGTACTTC
CDR3aa: CASSIGTSDYSYEQYF

j_gene: TRBJ2-7
abundance: many
d_gene: NA
v_gene: TRBV12-3/TRBV12-4
CDR3nt: TGTGCCAGCAGTTTAGCGCCTCAGGGAGAGCAGTACTTC
CDR3aa: CASSLAPQGEQYF

j_gene: TRBJ1-1
abundance: many
d_gene: NA
v_gene: TRBV13
CDR3nt: TGTGCCAGCAGCTCTATAGAGAAGGAAGCTTTCTTT
CDR3aa: CASSSIEKEAFF

j_gene: TRBJ1-2
abundance: NA
d_gene: NA
v_gene: TRBV20-1
CDR3nt: TGCAGTGCTAGAGCCCATTACAACTATGGCAACACCTTC
CDR3aa: CSARAHYNYGNTF

j_gene: TRBJ2-7
abundance: NA
d_gene: NA
v_gene: TRBV7-9
CDR3nt: TGTGCCAGCAGCCCCCAGGTGGGCCCCTACGAGCAGTACTTC
CDR3aa: CASSPQVGPYEQYF

j_gene: TRBJ2-7
abundance: many
d_gene: NA
v_gene: TRBV4-3
CDR3nt: TGCGCCAGCAGCCAAGATAACAGAGAGGAGCAGTACTTC
CDR3aa: CASSQDNREEQYF

j_gene: TRBJ2-5
abundance: NA
d_gene: NA
v_gene: TRBV11-2
CDR3nt: TGTGCCAGCAGCCCCGAGCTAATGGGGGCTGAGACCCAGTACTTC
CDR3aa: CASSPELMGAETQYF

j_gene: TRBJ1-2
abundance: NA
d_gene: NA
v_gene: TRBV3-1
CDR3nt: TGTGCCAGCAGCCAAGAAGGGGCCAGGGCTTCCTATGGCTACACCTTC
CDR3aa: CASSQEGARASYGYTF

j_gene: TRBJ2-1
abundance: few
d_gene: TRBD2
v_gene: TRBV2
CDR3nt: TGTGCCAGCAGACATATACTAGCGGGGGGGGCCTTTAATGAGCAGTTCTTC
CDR3aa: CASRHILAGGAFNEQFF